A selection of T cell receptor beta chains follows, all from one sample in a study of blood T cell repertoires in COVID-19. Sequencing used immunoSEQ multiplex PCR; TCRdb keeps in-frame clones, though not all of them. Found here are about 140,000 clones, approximately 88% of them singletons; the top ten hold roughly 4.4%. Sequencing used peripheral blood. The receptors here all came from a human donor in a cohort sampled during active COVID-19. The CDR3 runs from the conserved cysteine through the conserved F or W. Each record gives: J gene, V gene, CDR3 protein.

TRBJ2-3 TRBV4-2 CASSFYLGASGRADTDTQYF
TRBJ1-5 TRBV6-5 CASSIDRGAQPQHF
TRBJ2-5 TRBV27 CASSLWGRSLQETQYF
TRBJ1-6 TRBV5-1 CASSPGQGTGNSPLHF
TRBJ2-5 TRBV7-2 CASSHGAQGGETQYF
TRBJ2-7 TRBV5-1 CASSLSPGNSYEQYF
TRBJ1-2 TRBV6-5 CASSQTGNYGYTF
TRBJ2-7 TRBV7-2 CASSSRPGQGYEQYF
TRBJ1-2 TRBV29-1 CSVDPPLGGVGVGANGYTF
TRBJ1-2 TRBV5-5 CASRGGQGPNYGYTF
TRBJ1-5 TRBV2 CASSGQGGRSNQPQHF
TRBJ2-3 TRBV28 CASSKRGALTDTQYF
TRBJ1-1 TRBV9 CASSVAGVGTEAFF
TRBJ1-2 TRBV5-1 CASSLDRQTYGYTF
TRBJ1-6 TRBV7-8 CASSLVTPSYNSPLHF
TRBJ2-3 TRBV5-6 CASSLFGTSSAADTQYF
TRBJ2-1 TRBV10-3 CAISAGGRNEQFF
TRBJ1-5 TRBV3-1/TRBV3-2 CASSQDFSGQGPQHF
TRBJ2-3 TRBV5-4 CASSPPGVTDTQYF
TRBJ1-5 TRBV2 CASSGQGAVQPQHF
TRBJ1-4 TRBV2 CASRGQGREKLFF